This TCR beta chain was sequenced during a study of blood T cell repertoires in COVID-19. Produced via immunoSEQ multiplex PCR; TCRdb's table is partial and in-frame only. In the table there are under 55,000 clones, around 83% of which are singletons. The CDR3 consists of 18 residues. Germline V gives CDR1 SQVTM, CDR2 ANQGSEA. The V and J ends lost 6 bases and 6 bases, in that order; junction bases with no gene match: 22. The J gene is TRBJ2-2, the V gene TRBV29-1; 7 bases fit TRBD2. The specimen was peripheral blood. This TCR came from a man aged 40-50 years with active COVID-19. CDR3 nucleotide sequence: TGCAGCGTGAGAACTAGCGAGGAGCACTTCAATCCCTCCGGGGAGCTGTTTTTT. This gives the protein CSVRTSEEHFNPSGELFF.